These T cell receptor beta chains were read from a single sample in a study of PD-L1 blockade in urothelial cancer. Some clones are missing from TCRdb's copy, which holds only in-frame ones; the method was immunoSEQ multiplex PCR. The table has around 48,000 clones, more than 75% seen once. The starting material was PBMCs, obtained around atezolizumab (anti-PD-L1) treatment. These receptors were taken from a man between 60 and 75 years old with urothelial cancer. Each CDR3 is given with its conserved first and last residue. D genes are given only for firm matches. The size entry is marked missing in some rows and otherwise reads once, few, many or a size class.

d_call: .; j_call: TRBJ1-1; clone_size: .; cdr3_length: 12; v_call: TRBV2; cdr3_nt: TGTGCCAGCGGGGGGTTGAACACTGAAGCTTTCTTT; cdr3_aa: CASGGLNTEAFF
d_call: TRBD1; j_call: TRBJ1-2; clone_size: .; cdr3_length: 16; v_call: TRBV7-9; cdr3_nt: TGTGCCAGCAGCTCCGCCCCCATCAGGGGGCCCGGGGGCTACACCTTC; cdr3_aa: CASSSAPIRGPGGYTF
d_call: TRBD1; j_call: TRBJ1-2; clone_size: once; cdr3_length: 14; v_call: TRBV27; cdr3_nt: TGTGCCAGCAGTTTCACAGGGGATGGGTATGGCTACACCTTC; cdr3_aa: CASSFTGDGYGYTF
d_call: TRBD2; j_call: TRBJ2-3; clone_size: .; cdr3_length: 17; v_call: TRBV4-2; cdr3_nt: TGTGCCAGCAGCCAGGCTAGCGGGGGGGCCTTTACAGATACGCAGTATTTT; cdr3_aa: CASSQASGGAFTDTQYF
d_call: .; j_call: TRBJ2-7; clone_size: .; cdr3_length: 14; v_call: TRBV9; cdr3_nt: TGTGCCAGCAGCCCCCGGGACTCCCCCTACGAGCAGTACTTC; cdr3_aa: CASSPRDSPYEQYF
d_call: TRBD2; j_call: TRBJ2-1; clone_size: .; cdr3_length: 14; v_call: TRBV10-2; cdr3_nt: TGCGCCACCAGACTAGCGGGGGGGCCCAATGAGCAGTTCTTC; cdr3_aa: CATRLAGGPNEQFF
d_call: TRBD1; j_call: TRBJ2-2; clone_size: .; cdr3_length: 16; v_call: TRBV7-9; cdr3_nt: TGTGCCAGCAGCCCCACAGGGGGCTCACGGGGCGGGGAGCTGTTTTTT; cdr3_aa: CASSPTGGSRGGELFF
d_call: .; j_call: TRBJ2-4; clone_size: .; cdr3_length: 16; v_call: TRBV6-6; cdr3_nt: TGTGCCAGCAGTTACGCCCCCCGGACAGAGCTAAACATTCAGTACTTC; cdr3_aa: CASSYAPRTELNIQYF
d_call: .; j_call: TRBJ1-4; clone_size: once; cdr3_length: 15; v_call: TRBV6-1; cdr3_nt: TGTGCCAGCAGAGAAACAGGGTCAACTAATGAAAAACTGTTTTTT; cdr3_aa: CASRETGSTNEKLFF
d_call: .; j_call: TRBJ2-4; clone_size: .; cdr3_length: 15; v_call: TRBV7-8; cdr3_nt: TGTGCCAGCAGCTTAGCCGGGGGAGCCAAAAACATTCAGTACTTC; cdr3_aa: CASSLAGGAKNIQYF
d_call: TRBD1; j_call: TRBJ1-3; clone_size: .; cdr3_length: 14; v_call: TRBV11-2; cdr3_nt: TGTGCCAGCAGCCGTGACAGGGCTGGAAACACCATATATTTT; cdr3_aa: CASSRDRAGNTIYF
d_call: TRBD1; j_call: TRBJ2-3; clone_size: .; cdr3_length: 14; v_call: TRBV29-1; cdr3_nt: TGCAGCGTTGAGCGGGGACAGGGAACAGATACGCAGTATTTT; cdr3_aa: CSVERGQGTDTQYF
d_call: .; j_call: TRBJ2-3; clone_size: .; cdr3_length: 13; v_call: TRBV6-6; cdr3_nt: TGTGCCAGCAGGGACTCCAACACAGATACGCAGTATTTT; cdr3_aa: CASRDSNTDTQYF
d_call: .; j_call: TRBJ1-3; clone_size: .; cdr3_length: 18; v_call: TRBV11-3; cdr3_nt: TGTGCCAGCAGCTCTGGAGGAGGGCGCCTTTACTCTGGAAACACCATATATTTT; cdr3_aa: CASSSGGGRLYSGNTIYF
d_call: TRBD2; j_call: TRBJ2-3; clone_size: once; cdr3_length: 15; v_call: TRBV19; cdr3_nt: TGTGCCAGTAGCCGGGGAGGGAATCTAGCAGATACGCAGTATTTT; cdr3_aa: CASSRGGNLADTQYF
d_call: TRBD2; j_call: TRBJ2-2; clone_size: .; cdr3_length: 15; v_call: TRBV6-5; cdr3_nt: TGTGCCAGCAGTTACCAGGGGACTAGCACCGGGGAGCTGTTTTTT; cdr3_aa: CASSYQGTSTGELFF